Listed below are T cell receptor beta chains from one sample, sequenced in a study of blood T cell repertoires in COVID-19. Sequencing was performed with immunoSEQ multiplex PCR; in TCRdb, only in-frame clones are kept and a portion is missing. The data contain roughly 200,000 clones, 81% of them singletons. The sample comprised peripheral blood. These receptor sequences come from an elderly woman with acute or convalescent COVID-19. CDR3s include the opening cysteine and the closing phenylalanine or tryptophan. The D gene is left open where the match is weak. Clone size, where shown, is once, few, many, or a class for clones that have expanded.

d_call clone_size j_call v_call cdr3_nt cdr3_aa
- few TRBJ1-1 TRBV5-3 TGTGCCAGAAGCTTGGCGTACGGGGTACCCATTCGCGGCACTGAAGCTTTCTTT CARSLAYGVPIRGTEAFF
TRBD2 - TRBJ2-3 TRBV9 TGTGCCAGCAGCACCCGTCCCGGGACTAGCGGGGGGGCGACAGATACGCAGTATTTT CASSTRPGTSGGATDTQYF
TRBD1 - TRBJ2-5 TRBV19 TGTGCCAGTAGCGTGGACAGGGGGAAGACCCAGTACTTC CASSVDRGKTQYF
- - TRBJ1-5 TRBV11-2 TGTGCCAGCAGCTTAGCTATCCATCAGCCCCAGCATTTT CASSLAIHQPQHF
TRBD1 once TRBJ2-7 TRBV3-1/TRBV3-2 TGTGCCAGCAGCCAAATAGGACAGGGGGACTACGAGCAGTACTTC CASSQIGQGDYEQYF
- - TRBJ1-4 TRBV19 TGTGCCAGTAGTAATCAGGGGTCCCCAACTAATGAAAAACTGTTTTTT CASSNQGSPTNEKLFF
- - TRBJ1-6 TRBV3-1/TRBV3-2 TGTGCCAGCAGCCAATATTTAGCGGATAATTCACCCCTCCACTTT CASSQYLADNSPLHF
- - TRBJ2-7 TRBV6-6 TGTGCCAGCAGTTACTCGAGACGGGGGAGCTCCTACGAGCAGTACTTC CASSYSRRGSSYEQYF
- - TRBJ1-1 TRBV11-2 TGTGCCAGCAGCTTCTCAGGGTCTGAAGCTTTCTTT CASSFSGSEAFF
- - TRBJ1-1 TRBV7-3 TGTGCCAGCAGCTTATTCCAAGGGGTTGACACTGAAGCTTTCTTT CASSLFQGVDTEAFF
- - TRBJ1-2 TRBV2 TGTGCCAGCAGTGACATCTGGACAGCCCCGAACTATGGCTACACCTTC CASSDIWTAPNYGYTF
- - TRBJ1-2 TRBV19 TGTGCCAGTAGTATCCGGAGTAACTATGGCTACACCTTC CASSIRSNYGYTF
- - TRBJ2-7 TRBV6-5 TGTGCCAGCAGTCGACAGGTCGGCGAGCAGTACTTC CASSRQVGEQYF
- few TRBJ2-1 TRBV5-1 TGCGCCAGCAGCTTACGACAGTACAATGAGCAGTTCTTC CASSLRQYNEQFF
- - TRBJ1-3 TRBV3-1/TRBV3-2 TGTGCCAGCAGCCAAGCCGGTGGAAACACCATATATTTT CASSQAGGNTIYF
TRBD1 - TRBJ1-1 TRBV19 TGTGCCAGTAGATGGGACAGGGGAACCAATGAAGCTTTCTTT CASRWDRGTNEAFF
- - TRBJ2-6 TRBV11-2 TGTGCCAGCGGCACCTCTGGGGCCAACGTCCTGACTTTC CASGTSGANVLTF
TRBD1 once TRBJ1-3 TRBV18 TGTGCCAGCCCCGGGACAGGGGTTGGAAACACCATATATTTT CASPGTGVGNTIYF
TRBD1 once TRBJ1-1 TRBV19 TGTGCCACGGGACAGTCCAACACTGAAGCTTTCTTT CATGQSNTEAFF
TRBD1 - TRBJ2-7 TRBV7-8 TGTGCCAGCAGCTTAGCGAGGGACAGCGCACAGTACTTC CASSLARDSAQYF
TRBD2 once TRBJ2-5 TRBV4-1 TGCGCCAGCAGCCAAGATGGCCTAGCGGAATACCTCAGGCTATCAGAGACCCAGTACTTC CASSQDGLAEYLRLSETQYF
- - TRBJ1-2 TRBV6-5 TGTGCCAGCAGCCCCGGGGCCGCAGGGGTTGGGGGCTACACCTTC CASSPGAAGVGGYTF
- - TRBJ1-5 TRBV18 TGTGCCAGCTCACCATCCGACGGGACTGGAGGGAGCAATCAGCCCCAGCATTTT CASSPSDGTGGSNQPQHF
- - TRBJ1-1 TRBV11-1 TGTGCCAGCAGCTTAGGGCGGCCGGCGCGAAACACTGAAGCTTTCTTT CASSLGRPARNTEAFF
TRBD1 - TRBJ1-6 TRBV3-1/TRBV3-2 TGTGCCAGCAGCCAGAACAGGGGCAATTCACCCCTCCACTTT CASSQNRGNSPLHF
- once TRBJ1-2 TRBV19 TGTGCCAGTAGCCTAGGAGGGTATGGCTACACCTTC CASSLGGYGYTF
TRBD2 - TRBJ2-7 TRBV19 TGTGCCAGTAGTACCAGGACTAGCGGGATCTCCTACGAGCAGTACTTC CASSTRTSGISYEQYF
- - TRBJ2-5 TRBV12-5 TGTGCTAGTGGTCCCCACGCGGAGACCCAGTACTTC CASGPHAETQYF
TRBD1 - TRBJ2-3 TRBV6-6 TGTGCCAGCAGTTACTCGAGGGGGCGCACAGATACGCAGTATTTT CASSYSRGRTDTQYF
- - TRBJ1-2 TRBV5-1 TGCGCCAGCAGAGAACAGGGTTGGCTCACCTTC CASREQGWLTF
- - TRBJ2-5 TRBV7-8 TGTGCCAGCAGCTCCATCCGGGATCCGGCGTCGGGGACCCAGTACTTC CASSSIRDPASGTQYF
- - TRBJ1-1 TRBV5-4 TGTGCCAGCAGCTTGGGACAGGCCATAAAAGCTTTCTTT CASSLGQAIKAFF
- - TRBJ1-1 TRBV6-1 TGTGCCAGCAGTGAACAGAGGACTGAAGCTTTCTTT CASSEQRTEAFF
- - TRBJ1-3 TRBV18 TGTGCCAGCTCACCATCGAGGGTGGTTGGAAACACCATATATTTT CASSPSRVVGNTIYF
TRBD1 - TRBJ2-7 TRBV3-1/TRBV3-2 TGTGCCAGCAGCCAAGAGGGACAGGGCCTCGGGGGGCAGTACTTC CASSQEGQGLGGQYF
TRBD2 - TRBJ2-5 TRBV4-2 TGTGCCAGCAGCCTTAGCGGGACCCCCAGGGAGACCCAGTACTTC CASSLSGTPRETQYF
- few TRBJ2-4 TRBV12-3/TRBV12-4 TGTGCCAGCAGTCTCCGGAACATTCAGTACTTC CASSLRNIQYF
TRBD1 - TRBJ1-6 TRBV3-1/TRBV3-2 TGTGCCAGCAGCCAGGCGACAGGGGGGAATTCACCCCTCCACTTT CASSQATGGNSPLHF
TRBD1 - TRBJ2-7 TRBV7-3 TGTGCCAGCAGCGCGGACAGGTTTGTTGACGAGCAGTACTTC CASSADRFVDEQYF
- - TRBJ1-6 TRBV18 TGTGCCAGCTCCCAGGCGGGGGTCTATAATTCACCCCTCCACTTT CASSQAGVYNSPLHF
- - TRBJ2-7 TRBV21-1 TGTGCCAGCAGCAAAGGCGGGGGACTAGCGGCCTACGAGCAGTACTTC CASSKGGGLAAYEQYF
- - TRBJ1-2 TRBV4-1 TGCGCCAGCAGCCAAACGAATTCCCCCGGGGGCTACACCTTC CASSQTNSPGGYTF
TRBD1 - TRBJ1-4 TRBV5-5 TGTGCCAGCAGCTTACTACAGGGGGATGGCGAAAAACTGTTTTTT CASSLLQGDGEKLFF
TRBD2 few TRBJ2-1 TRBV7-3 TGTGCCAGCAGCTTAAATCCTAGCGGGAGCTCCTACAATGAGCAGTTCTTC CASSLNPSGSSYNEQFF
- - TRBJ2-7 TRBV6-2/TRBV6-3 TGTGCCAGCAGTTACACGGGTTATACCTACGAGCAGTACTTC CASSYTGYTYEQYF